The next 24 T cell receptor beta chains were all read from a single sample in a study. TCRdb called the RT-PCR reads again in MiXCR, with one record for every CDR3 protein. The table has hundreds of thousands of distinct CDR3 sequences, approximately 15% seen once. The sequenced sample was memory CD4+ T cells from blood. Receptor source: a female donor in good health, serving as a healthy control.

CDR3 region: CSATIPASGREDEQYF. The DNA for the CDR3 is TGCAGTGCCACCATCCCGGCTAGCGGGAGGGAGGACGAGCAGTACTTC. The V and J genes are TRBV20-1 and TRBJ2-7; 12 bases align to TRBD2. The V gene end was trimmed by 6 bases and the J gene end by 5 bases; junction bases not matched to a gene: 14. The CDR3 runs 16 residues. In germline, CDR1 is DFQATT, CDR2 SNEGSKA (reference sequence).

The CDR3 nucleotides are TGTGCCTGGATACCCGAGTCGGGCTCTGGGGCCAACGTCCTGACTTTC. Encoded protein: CAWIPESGSGANVLTF. This sequence joins TRBV30 and TRBJ2-6; D is ambiguous. With 4 bases removed from V and 0 bases from J, the gap between germline ends came to 13 bases. Looked up from germline, CDR1 is GTSNPN and CDR2 is SVGIG (reference sequence). The CDR3 contains 16 residues.

This clonotype occurred a few times. The genes are TRBV12-3 or TRBV12-4 and TRBJ2-1; 9 nucleotides align to TRBD2. Trimming at V came to 6 bases and at J to 6 bases, leaving 3 bases not matched to a gene. The CDR3 runs 13 residues. For the CDR3, the DNA is TGTGCCAGCAGGGGACTAGCAGCCAATGAGCAGTTCTTC. As protein: CASRGLAANEQFF.

This clonotype was detected a few times. V usage is TRBV5-1 and J usage is TRBJ1-2; no clear D. There are 13 residues in the CDR3. Trimming stripped 5 bases from V and 0 bases from J, with 8 bases between. Germline CDR1 and CDR2: SGHRS and YFSETQ. CDR3 DNA: TGCGCCAGCAGAGAGGGAACTAACTATGGCTACACCTTC. It yields the protein CASREGTNYGYTF.

J is TRBJ1-2 and V is TRBV6-2 or TRBV6-3; 9 bases align to TRBD1. The CDR3 has 14 residues. Germline V lookup: CDR1 MNHEY, CDR2 SVGEGT. After removal of 7 bases from V and 2 bases from J, the junction contained 5 bases not matched to a gene. CDR3 in amino acids: CASTGQGSNYGYTF. CDR3 DNA: TGTGCCAGCACCGGACAGGGGTCGAACTATGGCTACACCTTC.

This clonotype showed up many times. The chain carries TRBV10-3 and TRBJ1-2; no clear D gene. Trimming stripped 0 bases from V and 2 bases from J, with 13 bases between. This CDR3 has 16 residues. Looked up from germline, CDR1 is ENHRY and CDR2 is SYGVKD. CDR3 nucleotide sequence: TGTGCCATCAGTGAGTCCGGCAGGCCGATCAACTATGGCTACACCTTC. It specifies CAISESGRPINYGYTF.

This clonotype has a handful of counts. The chain recombines TRBV20-1 with TRBJ2-6, with 7 bases matching TRBD1. J gave up 2 bases and V 0 bases, and 1 base lay outside the gene matches. Germline V lookup: CDR1 DFQATT, CDR2 SNEGSKA (reference sequence). CDR3 length: 15 residues. The CDR3 DNA reads TGCAGTGCTAGAGATCAGGGGGCTGGGGCCAACGTCCTGACTTTC. As protein: CSARDQGAGANVLTF.

This clonotype occurred many times. This chain's CDR3 is CSAHQGIASGNTIYF. The CDR3, as DNA: TGCAGTGCACATCAGGGGATCGCTTCTGGAAACACCATATATTTT. The chain combines TRBV20-1 with TRBJ1-3; weak D call: TRBD1 (6 bases). The germline V and J ends were trimmed by 6 bases and 1 base, with 16 bases remaining between them. CDR1 and CDR2 from the germline V gene are DFQATT and SNEGSKA (reference sequence). The CDR3 length is 15 residues.

This clonotype was recorded a few times. The chain has TRBV6-2 or TRBV6-3 and TRBJ2-1, with a possible D match to TRBD2 (6 bases). The CDR3 runs 15 residues. V gave up 6 bases and J gave up 2 bases, with 14 bases separating them. CDR1 is MNHEY, CDR2 SVGEGT, per germline. Written as DNA, the CDR3 is TGTGCCAGCAGGCGGGCGGGGCAAACCTACAATGAGCAGTTCTTC. Amino acid sequence: CASRRAGQTYNEQFF.

This clonotype was counted many times. This chain links TRBV29-1 with TRBJ2-3; D possibly corresponds to TRBD2 (6 bases). The CDR3 has 12 amino acids. Trimming removed 7 bases at V and 6 bases at J, with 14 bases between. Germline CDR1 reads SQVTM; CDR2 reads ANQGSEA. In DNA, the CDR3 is TGCAGCGGGGACGCGGCGGGGGATACGCAGTATTTT. Translating it yields CSGDAAGDTQYF.

This clonotype has a handful of counts. The J gene is TRBJ2-7, the V gene TRBV10-3, with D perhaps matching TRBD2 (6 bases). Trimming took 0 bases from V and 3 from J, leaving 12 bases between them. CDR3 length equals 15 residues. Germline V lookup: CDR1 ENHRY, CDR2 SYGVKD. The CDR3, as DNA: TGTGCCATCAGTGAGTCTTCTGCAGCGGGCTACGAGCAGTACTTC. It yields the protein CAISESSAAGYEQYF.

This clonotype was seen more than once but under ten times. This chain connects TRBV10-3 to TRBJ1-2; 7 bases agree with TRBD1. V trimming: 2 bases; J trimming: 7 bases; junction bases outside the gene matches: 4. Looked up from germline, CDR1 is ENHRY and CDR2 is SYGVKD. The length of the CDR3 is 13 residues. For the CDR3, the DNA is TGTGCCATCAGTGAGGACAGGGTGCTTGGCTACACCTTC. Its protein is CAISEDRVLGYTF.

The chain carries TRBV6-5 and TRBJ1-1; no firm D call. Trimming stripped 0 bases from V and 2 bases from J, with 19 bases between. The length of the CDR3 is 18 residues. Germline CDR1 reads MNHEY; CDR2 reads SVGAGI. CDR3 DNA: TGTGCCAGCAGTTACTCGATCCGGGCAGTCGCTGGAAACACTGAAGCTTTCTTT. Its translation is CASSYSIRAVAGNTEAFF.

This clonotype was counted many times. The chain employs TRBV6-5 and TRBJ2-2, with TRBD1 matching over 9 bases. The trim removed 6 bases at V and 3 bases at J, leaving 5 bases unmatched. There are 15 residues in the CDR3. Germline CDR1 MNHEY, CDR2 SVGAGI. CDR3 sequence (DNA): TGTGCCAGCAGACTACAGGGGGCGGACACCGGGGAGCTGTTTTTT. It specifies CASRLQGADTGELFF.

V is TRBV28 and J is TRBJ2-5; possibly TRBD1 for D (6 bases). The CDR3 length is 15 residues. The germline V gene encodes CDR1 MDHEN and CDR2 SYDVKM. Trimming took off 5 bases at V and 1 base at J, with 14 bases between the two ends. CDR3 DNA sequence: TGTGCCAGCAGTACCCAGACAGGTAGCCAAGAGACCCAGTACTTC. As protein: CASSTQTGSQETQYF.

This clonotype was seen ten or more times. The V and J genes are TRBV5-5 and TRBJ2-1; D gene unclear. V lost 2 bases to trimming and J lost 1 base, with 10 bases between them. The CDR3 runs to 15 residues. Germline CDR1 and CDR2: SGHKS and YYEKEE (reference sequence). The CDR3 nucleotides are TGTGCCAGCAGCTTCCGGGTCACGTCCTACAATGAGCAGTTCTTC. Translating it yields CASSFRVTSYNEQFF.

The gene calls are TRBV6-5 and TRBJ2-5; maybe TRBD1 (5 bases). CDR3 size: 13 residues. The V end lost 8 bases, the J end lost 2 bases, and 12 bases lay between the germline ends. Germline V gives CDR1 MNHEY, CDR2 SVGAGI. CDR3 amino acids: CASGADTQETQYF. The CDR3 DNA follows: TGTGCCAGCGGGGCAGATACTCAAGAGACCCAGTACTTC.

The chain carries TRBV18 and TRBJ1-1, with a possible D match to TRBD1 (6 bases). Germline lookup yields CDR1 KGHSH and CDR2 LQKENI. The CDR3 has 16 residues. The V end was cut by 3 bases, the J end by 0 bases, with 14 bases between. The CDR3: CASSPTGQPMNTEAFF. The CDR3 coding sequence is TGTGCCAGCTCACCGACCGGACAGCCTATGAACACTGAAGCTTTCTTT.

This clonotype was detected a few times. The chain employs TRBV10-3 and TRBJ2-3; 7 bases match TRBD2. This CDR3 has 14 residues. Germline assignment: CDR1 ENHRY and CDR2 SYGVKD. V lost 10 bases and J lost 1; bases outside the gene matches: 8. The CDR3 spells CATRSGGGTDTQYF. CDR3 bases: TGTGCCACGCGATCTGGGGGGGGCACAGATACGCAGTATTTT.

There are many counts of this clonotype. This rearrangement joins TRBV4-3 to TRBJ2-7, with D tentatively TRBD2 (6 bases). The V end lost 1 base, the J end lost 4 bases, and 17 bases lay between the germline ends. Germline CDR1 LGHNA, CDR2 YSLEER. CDR3 length equals 16 residues. CDR3 region: CASSQVWSGLLYEQYF. The CDR3 DNA reads TGCGCCAGCAGCCAAGTTTGGTCGGGACTCTTGTACGAGCAGTACTTC.

The rearrangement links TRBV20-1 to TRBJ2-5; 12 positions agree with TRBD1. Germline V gene data show CDR1 as DFQATT and CDR2 as SNEGSKA (reference sequence). The CDR3 contains 15 residues. Germline trimming cut 5 bases from V and 4 bases from J; bases unmatched to any gene: 8. For the CDR3, the DNA is TGCAGTGCTCGCCCGGGACAGGGGGCTGGAGAGACCCAGTACTTC. It is translated as CSARPGQGAGETQYF.

This clonotype was counted between two and nine times. The chain carries TRBV12-3 or TRBV12-4 and TRBJ2-2, with D perhaps matching TRBD2 (6 bases). The CDR3 spans 14 residues. V dropped 2 bases and J dropped 7 bases, with 11 bases sitting between them. The CDR3 DNA is TGTGCCAGCAGTTTACAACTAGCCAACGGGGAGCTGTTTTTT. This encodes CASSLQLANGELFF.

The gene calls are TRBV5-5 and TRBJ1-1; no clear D. V lost 4 bases and J 1 base, leaving 11 bases between the germline ends. Germline V lookup: CDR1 SGHKS, CDR2 YYEKEE (reference sequence). The CDR3 spans 14 residues. CDR3 coding DNA: TGTGCCAGCAGCCTCGGGGTTCCGAACACTGAAGCTTTCTTT. This encodes CASSLGVPNTEAFF.

The chain uses TRBV18 and TRBJ2-3; D not certain. Trimming stripped 5 bases from V and 0 bases from J, with 12 bases between. Germline loops: CDR1 KGHSH, CDR2 LQKENI. The CDR3 loop spans 15 amino acids. Here the CDR3 DNA reads TGTGCCAGCTCAAACTTAAGGTTAAGCACAGATACGCAGTATTTT. Protein sequence: CASSNLRLSTDTQYF.